This TCR beta chain emerged from a study of blood T cell repertoires in COVID-19. Background on the study: T cells, B-cell-depleted T cells, or PBMCs provided the cDNA or gDNA that served as material.

As processed by the authors: Estimation of nucleated cell counts relied on the amplification of reference gene primers. Only in-frame clones appear in the TCRdb table, and some are missing; sequencing was by immunoSEQ multiplex PCR. The V and J calls and clone size come from that table; D and trimming were worked out from the DNA. The sample comprises 300,000 to 350,000 clones, 87% of which are singletons, and about 2% rests with the top ten. V lost 3 bases and J lost 4, with 16 bases in between. Germline loops: CDR1 SEHNR, CDR2 FQNEAQ (reference sequence). The CDR3 has 15 residues. This TCR was recovered from a man aged 18-30 years with active or convalescent COVID-19. What was sequenced was peripheral blood. The V and J genes are TRBV7-9 and TRBJ2-7; TRBD1 might be the D (6 bases). The CDR3, as DNA: TGTGCCAGCAGCTTCCAGGACAGAGGGTTTTACGAGCAGTACTTC. Protein: CASSFQDRGFYEQYF.